The 15 T cell receptor beta chains below come from one sample, sequenced in a study of low-dose radiotherapy and immunotherapy resistance in tumors. cDNA synthesis used a TRAV/TRBV-specific primer set for both chains. Amplification, which lasted roughly 22 PCR cycles, used a constant-region primer and V-primer adapter to amplify TCRs. TCRdb called the reads again in MiXCR, with one record for every CDR3 protein. The table shows some 82,000 distinct CDR3 sequences, with 18% occurring only once. Time point noted: before trial treatment. The sample was PBMCs, taken before treatment. These receptors were taken from a male donor with prostate cancer.

This clonotype appeared many times. The genes are TRBV7-9 and TRBJ1-2; no clear D. Germline values: CDR1 SEHNR, CDR2 FQNEAQ (reference sequence). V gave up 3 bases and J gave up 5 bases, with 7 bases separating them. There are 12 residues in the CDR3. The CDR3 sequence is CASSFRVYGYTF. CDR3 coding DNA: TGTGCCAGCAGCTTTAGGGTTTATGGCTACACCTTC.

This clonotype has ten or more counts. The genes are TRBV6-2 or TRBV6-3 and TRBJ2-1, with D tentatively TRBD2 (5 bases). This CDR3 is built from 14 residues. The germline V and J ends were trimmed by 2 bases and 3 bases, with 8 bases remaining between them. In germline, CDR1 is MNHEY, CDR2 SVGEGT. Here the CDR3 reads CASSYEGLYNEQFF. The CDR3 region has the DNA TGTGCCAGCAGTTACGAAGGACTCTACAATGAGCAGTTCTTC.

This chain connects TRBV7-8 to TRBJ2-2, with D possibly TRBD2 on 5 matching bases. Trimming left V 1 base short and J 17 bases short, with 26 bases between. Germline V CDR1 and CDR2: SGHVS, FQNEAQ. The CDR3 sequence is 16 residues long. The CDR3, as DNA: TGTGCCAGCAGCTTAGTGTGGAGGAACACCGGGGAGCTGTGTTTTTTT. It specifies CASSLVWRNTGELCFF.

The sample holds many counts of this clonotype. The chain carries TRBV28 and TRBJ2-4; TRBD1 matches at 9 bases. V lost 6 bases, J lost 1 base, and 4 bases stayed unmatched. Germline V lookup: CDR1 MDHEN, CDR2 SYDVKM. This CDR3 is 15 amino acids long. The DNA for the CDR3 is TGTGCCAGCAGAGGGACAGGGCGGGCCAAAAACATTCAGTACTTC. It yields the protein CASRGTGRAKNIQYF.

This clonotype was observed at least ten times. The chain links TRBV9 to TRBJ2-7; D unclear. This CDR3 contains 14 residues. Germline CDR1 is SGDLS and CDR2 is YYNGEE. Trimming removed 1 base from V and 0 bases from J, with 8 bases in between. CDR3 protein: CASSVSPGSYEQYF. The CDR3 DNA reads as TGTGCCAGCAGCGTATCGCCCGGCTCCTACGAGCAGTACTTC.

Of note for this clonotype: This may be a read error: a much more frequent sequence differs by one nucleotide. J is TRBJ2-2 and V is TRBV30, with 8 positions matching TRBD2. Germline values: CDR1 GTSNPN, CDR2 SVGIG (reference sequence). V lost 6 bases to trimming and J lost 6 bases; unmatched junction nucleotides: 3. The CDR3 spans 12 residues. The CDR3 DNA follows: TGTGCCTGTGTAGCGGGACCCGGGGAGCTGTTTTTT. Translated, it gives CACVAGPGELFF.

This clonotype was counted at least ten times. The rearrangement uses TRBV28 and TRBJ2-7; D may be TRBD2 (5 bases). Germline loops: CDR1 MDHEN, CDR2 SYDVKM. V lost 9 bases and J lost 7, with 19 bases in between. The CDR3 runs to 13 residues. CDR3 bases: TGTGCCAGTACGGGGAGAAACGAAATTGAGCAGTACTTC. Translated, it gives CASTGRNEIEQYF. The entire variable domain, with the rest obtained from reference TRBV28 and TRBJ2-7, is as follows: DVKVTQSSRYLVKRTGEKVFLECVQDMDHENMFWYRQDPGLGLRLIYFSYDVKMKEKGDIPEGYSVSREKKERFSLILESASTNQTSMYLCASTGRNEIEQYFGPGTRLTVT.

This clonotype was counted ten times or more. The chain carries TRBV10-3 and TRBJ2-2, with no clear D. The CDR3 covers 12 residues. V lost 5 bases to trimming and J lost 5 bases, with 6 bases between them. Looked up from germline, CDR1 is ENHRY and CDR2 is SYGVKD. CDR3 sequence reads: CAISRETGELFF. The CDR3 nucleotides read TGTGCCATCAGTAGGGAAACCGGGGAGCTGTTTTTT.

Worth noting for this clonotype: Relative to the germline gene, one junction end is altered; a read error may explain this. V and J are TRBV29-1 and TRBJ1-5; D gene ambiguous. The germline CDR1 and CDR2 sequences are SQVTM and ANQGSEA. The CDR3 loop spans 13 amino acids. CDR3 bases: TGCAGCGCCGTGGTGGAGAGCAAGCAGCCCCAGCATTTT. Its protein product is CSAVVESKQPQHF.

This clonotype has ten or more counts. The chain links TRBV9 to TRBJ1-3, with unresolved D. Trimming removed 4 bases at V and 0 bases at J, with 14 bases between. The CDR3 contains 16 residues. Germline lookup yields CDR1 SGDLS and CDR2 YYNGEE. The DNA of the CDR3 is TGTGCCAGCAGCCCCCTTATGGCAAACTCTGGAAACACCATATATTTT. This codes for CASSPLMANSGNTIYF.

This clonotype was seen repeatedly, ten times or more. This rearrangement joins TRBV7-6 to TRBJ2-7, with D perhaps given as TRBD1 or TRBD2 (5 bases each). Per the germline V gene, CDR1 is SGHVS and CDR2 is FNYEAQ. V lost 0 bases to trimming and J lost 7 bases, with 16 bases between them. The CDR3 totals 15 residues. CDR3 residues: CASSLAPQGVREQYF. In nucleotides, the CDR3 is TGTGCCAGCAGCTTAGCCCCCCAGGGAGTTAGGGAGCAGTACTTC.

Many counts were recorded for this clonotype. This chain joins TRBV7-2 and TRBJ2-7; tentatively, D is TRBD1 (6 bases). This CDR3 has 15 amino acids. CDR1 is SGHTA and CDR2 is FQGNSA in the germline V gene. V was clipped by 0 bases and J by 4 bases, with 13 bases between them. CDR3 nucleotides: TGTGCCAGCAGCTTAGCTGGGGGCGGTGGGTACGAGCAGTACTTC. It codes for CASSLAGGGGYEQYF.

This clonotype has at least ten counts. The chain couples TRBV20-1 to TRBJ2-3; 13 bases fit TRBD2. The CDR3 has 15 amino acids. J gave up 4 bases and V 3 bases, and 4 bases lay outside the gene matches. Germline V gene data show CDR1 as DFQATT and CDR2 as SNEGSKA (reference sequence). The chain's CDR3 is CSASTSGRAPDTQYF. CDR3 DNA sequence: TGCAGTGCTAGTACTAGCGGGAGGGCCCCAGATACGCAGTATTTT.

This clonotype has only one observation. A far larger clone is one base from this, pointing to a likely read error. The CDR3 region has the DNA TGTGCCAGCTCACCGCCACAGGGGGTCGGCGAGACCCAGTTCTTC. Translating it yields CASSPPQGVGETQFF. The V gene is TRBV18, the J gene TRBJ2-1; 8 positions agree with TRBD1. This CDR3 is 15 amino acids long. CDR1 is KGHSH and CDR2 is LQKENI in the germline V gene. With V trimmed by 3 bases and J by 13 bases, 14 bases remained unmatched.

The chain couples TRBV6-1 to TRBJ2-7, with D unresolved. Germline lookup yields CDR1 MNHNS and CDR2 SASEGT. The V end was cut by 0 bases, the J end by 1 base, with 4 bases between. This CDR3 region has 13 residues. CDR3 sequence: CASSEANSYEQYF. CDR3 nucleotide sequence: TGTGCCAGCAGTGAAGCGAATTCCTACGAGCAGTACTTC.